The following is a T cell receptor beta chain sequence with its context. It was during active infection that Seattle patients were enrolled and then longitudinally followed. This specimen belongs to a study of blood T cell repertoires in COVID-19. Study overall: Material from acute and convalescent COVID-19 was sourced from the United States, Italy and Spain. T cells, B-cell-depleted T cells, or PBMCs provided the cDNA or gDNA that served as material.

TCRdb's copy holds only in-frame clones and misses some; the assay was immunoSEQ multiplex PCR. Here the sample spans about 130,000 clones, roughly 80% being singletons. The V end lost 1 base, the J end lost 9 bases, and 12 bases lay between the germline ends. The CDR3 runs 13 residues. Germline-derived CDR1 and CDR2 are SGHTA and FQGNSA. The sequence was obtained from a woman between 65 and 79 years old with COVID-19, enrolled during active disease. The chain is built from TRBV7-2 and TRBJ1-1; D is unclear. The sample comprised peripheral blood. CDR3 in amino acids: CASSLGQTRKAFF. In DNA, the CDR3 is TGTGCCAGCAGCTTAGGGCAGACTCGGAAAGCTTTCTTT.